A selection of T cell receptor beta chains follows, all from one sample in a study of shared clonotypes between healthy human individuals. Using immunoSEQ multiplex PCR, the repertoire was profiled, and TCRdb retains in-frame clones only, with some absent. The sample contains over 1.4 million clones, around 97% of which appear only once. Sequenced input: naive CD4+ T cells sorted from blood. These receptors were collected from a man aged 30 to 45 in good health. Both conserved end residues are part of each CDR3. The D gene is left open where the match is weak. Clone size is not always given. Where it is, it says once, few, many or a class for expanded clones.

CASSPTSALSYEQYF	TGTGCCAGCAGCCCGACTAGCGCCCTCTCCTACGAGCAGTACTTC	TRBD2	-	TRBV6-6	TRBJ2-7
CASTLGLNTGELFF	TGTGCCAGCACGTTGGGTCTAAACACCGGGGAGCTGTTTTTT	-	-	TRBV7-2	TRBJ2-2
CASKGPDTDTQYF	TGTGCCAGCAAAGGACCGGATACAGATACGCAGTATTTT	-	-	TRBV7-3	TRBJ2-3
CALRSPDTGELFF	TGTGCCCTTCGGAGCCCCGACACCGGGGAGCTGTTTTTT	-	once	TRBV7-2	TRBJ2-2
CASSLGQGFASTDTQYF	TGTGCCAGTAGTCTGGGACAGGGATTCGCTAGCACAGATACGCAGTATTTT	TRBD1	-	TRBV19	TRBJ2-3
CASSRAARSSYNEQFF	TGTGCCAGTAGTAGGGCAGCGAGGAGCTCCTACAATGAGCAGTTCTTC	-	-	TRBV19	TRBJ2-1
CASSKPPDTQYF	TGTGCCAGTAGTAAGCCGCCAGATACGCAGTATTTT	-	once	TRBV19	TRBJ2-3
CASRLSDRGSVYGYTF	TGTGCCAGTAGGCTCAGTGACAGGGGAAGTGTTTATGGCTACACCTTC	TRBD1	-	TRBV19	TRBJ1-2
CATRRSANEKLFF	TGTGCCACCAGGCGGTCCGCAAATGAAAAACTGTTTTTT	-	-	TRBV6-5	TRBJ1-4
CASKTFPSGVRTGELFF	TGCGCCAGCAAAACATTCCCTTCGGGAGTACGGACCGGGGAGCTGTTTTTT	-	-	TRBV5-1	TRBJ2-2
CASSSGSGVNNEQFF	TGTGCCAGCAGTTCTGGAAGCGGGGTAAACAATGAGCAGTTCTTC	TRBD2	-	TRBV6-5	TRBJ2-1
CASSSDTGFVSDTQYF	TGCGCCAGCAGCTCCGACACAGGGTTTGTTTCAGATACGCAGTATTTT	-	-	TRBV5-1	TRBJ2-3
CASSLALTRRETQYF	TGTGCCAGCAGCTTAGCTTTAACTAGAAGAGAGACCCAGTACTTC	-	-	TRBV11-2	TRBJ2-5
CASRGPDRTGGAFF	TGTGCCAGCAGGGGACCGGACAGGACTGGTGGAGCTTTCTTT	TRBD1	-	TRBV27	TRBJ1-1
CATKGQNQPQHF	TGTGCCACCAAGGGGCAGAATCAGCCCCAGCATTTT	-	-	TRBV10-3	TRBJ1-5
CASSELDRVGEQYF	TGTGCCAGCAGTGAGCTGGACAGGGTGGGCGAGCAGTACTTC	TRBD1	-	TRBV6-1	TRBJ2-7
CASSWGGLAGGPDTQYF	TGCGCCAGCAGCTGGGGGGGACTAGCGGGAGGACCAGATACGCAGTATTTT	TRBD2	-	TRBV5-1	TRBJ2-3
CASSARQGVTSGANVLTF	TGTGCCAGCAGTGCTCGACAGGGTGTAACTTCTGGGGCCAACGTCCTGACTTTC	TRBD1	-	TRBV25-1	TRBJ2-6
CASKTPNYGYTF	TGTGCCAGTAAGACACCTAACTATGGCTACACCTTC	-	-	TRBV6-5	TRBJ1-2
CASSLTGTGELFF	TGTGCCAGCAGCCTTACAGGGACCGGGGAGCTGTTTTTT	-	-	TRBV11-3	TRBJ2-2
CASSFGGRGDTQYF	TGTGCCAGCAGTTTCGGCGGGAGAGGTGATACGCAGTATTTT	TRBD2	once	TRBV27	TRBJ2-3
CASSVSPGTNYGYTF	TGCGCCAGCAGCGTGTCCCCAGGAACTAACTATGGCTACACCTTC	-	once	TRBV5-1	TRBJ1-2
CASRPQGLPLETQYF	TGTGCCAGCAGACCCCAGGGACTACCCCTAGAGACCCAGTACTTC	TRBD2	-	TRBV5-6	TRBJ2-5
CASSYRSGLTYGYTF	TGTGCCAGCAGTTACCGGTCAGGGCTCACCTATGGCTACACCTTC	-	-	TRBV6-5	TRBJ1-2
CASSPRAGGYTF	TGTGCCAGCAGCCCTCGGGCCGGTGGCTACACCTTC	-	-	TRBV9	TRBJ1-2